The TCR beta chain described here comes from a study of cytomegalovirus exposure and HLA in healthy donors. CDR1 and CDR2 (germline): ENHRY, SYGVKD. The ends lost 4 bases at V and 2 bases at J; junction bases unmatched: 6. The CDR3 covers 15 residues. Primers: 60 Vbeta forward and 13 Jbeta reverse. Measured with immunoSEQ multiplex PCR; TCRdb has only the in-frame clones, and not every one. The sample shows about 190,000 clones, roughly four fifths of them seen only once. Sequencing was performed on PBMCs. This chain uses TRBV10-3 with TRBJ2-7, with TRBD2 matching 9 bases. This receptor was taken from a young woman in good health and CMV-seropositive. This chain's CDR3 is CAISGGAGGPYEQYF. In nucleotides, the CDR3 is TGTGCCATCAGTGGTGGAGCGGGGGGTCCCTACGAGCAGTACTTC.